Included here is one TCR beta chain sequence, with context. Its cognate antigen has yet to be identified. No much larger clonotype is one base removed from it; base qualities were not supplied. This sample is part of a study of T-cell memory formation after mild COVID-19 (dated by TCRdb to the early 2020s). Looking at the study overall: Most TCR sequence clusters were specific to one of the two donors. The cohort comprised two young, previously healthy adult volunteers, one female and one male. Longitudinal TCRalpha and TCRbeta repertoire sequencing tracked T-cell clones expanding and contracting after mild COVID-19 in a couple of donors. Overall study results and their limits: The detection of some responding clones in pre-infection memory suggests that pre-existing cross-reactive memory T cells joined the SARS-CoV-2 response. The study included only a couple of mild cases, and larger cohorts that include severe cases with pre-infection samples were judged to be necessary. Clones that contracted from day 15 to 85 showed balanced CD4/CD8 phenotypes, whereas a second wave of clones that expanded from day 15 to 37 leaned towards CD4+. Contracting CD4+ clones were located mainly in the CM and EM memory subsets, whereas CD8+ clones were found to be enriched in EMRA. Whether the second-wave clones peaking on day 37 were SARS-CoV-2 specific was not confirmed.

Counted from cysteine to phenylalanine, this CDR3 has 13 amino acids. Only the CDR3 DNA is retained, 39 bases long and in frame from the first base. Deletion took 3 bases off V and 4 bases off J, with a span of 9 bases between the germline ends. Sequencing was performed on an Illumina NovaSeq 6000. TCRalpha and TCRbeta cDNA libraries were constructed by 5'RACE with constant-segment primers, with sample barcodes and unique molecular identifiers being introduced. Trizol reagent was used to extract RNA from every sample. Library amplification was performed in two PCR steps, and a second sample barcode and Illumina TruSeq adapters were introduced in the second step. Libraries were sequenced on an Illumina NovaSeq with 2 x 150 bp paired-end reads. In the authors' own workflow: The reads were demultiplexed and collapsed into UMI-guided consensus sequences using migec v1.2.7. Using mixcr v2.1.11, UMI consensuses were aligned to TRA and TRB V and J templates and then assembled into clonotypes. Clonotypes were classified as expanded or contracted when called significant by both edgeR and NoisET, with noise models trained on biological replicates. edgeR calls used a false discovery rate-adjusted p below 0.01 and a log2 fold-change threshold of 1. As an exploratory analysis of dynamics, max-normalized trajectories of the 1000 most abundant clonotypes were examined by PCA with hierarchical clustering. Each responding clone was given a CD4 or CD8 phenotype based on the CD4+ and CD8+ repertoires, which had been sequenced separately. Clones were called with MiXCR by TCRdb after fastp trimmed the public reads at Q25, and only in-frame beta chains were retained. Each record represents a unique CDR3 protein, reported with the most common genes and DNA among its rows. These V and J calls are TCRdb output, not the study's own analysis. The sample table contains some 180,000 distinct CDR3 sequences; only one count was recorded for 15% to 20% of them. The ten largest make up 3.9% of the sample.

Ficoll-Paque density gradient centrifugation was used to isolate PBMCs. The rearrangement joined TRBV12-3 or TRBV12-4 to TRBJ1-2, with the identity of the D gene unclear. Material: PBMCs or a T cell subset sorted from them (not recorded which). The source is a man aged 18 to 29 who had mild COVID-19 (a few samples of this study predate the infection). The sample titles of this study are shuffled in the database, so cell type and time point are left out; the donor was told from shared clones. The CDR3 is CASSLTVSYGYTF. The DNA reads TGTGCCAGCAGTTTGACGGTGAGCTATGGCTACACCTTC.